This is a list of T cell receptor beta chains from one sample in a study of patients and donors after allogeneic stem cell transplantation. TCRdb passed the RT-PCR reads through MiXCR, listing each CDR3 protein once. This table has about 200,000 distinct CDR3 sequences, about 40% appearing once. The specimen was blood, either unsorted or a sorted T cell fraction (not recorded which). These receptors were collected from a human donor who was either an allogeneic HSCT recipient or a stem cell or donor lymphocyte infusion donor (not recorded which). It is not recorded whose cells these are; they may come from a transplant donor. The CDR3 runs from the conserved cysteine through the conserved F or W. A D gene is named only where the DNA matches it firmly. The size entry gives once, few, many or a size class.

TGTGCCAGCAGACGACAGGGTGGTGGAAACACCATATATTTT CASRRQGGGNTIYF TRBJ1-3 TRBD1 few TRBV12-3/TRBV12-4